This is a list of T cell receptor beta chains from one sample in a study of blood T cell repertoires in COVID-19. Clones were sequenced by immunoSEQ multiplex PCR, and TCRdb holds only the in-frame ones, with some missing. Counted here are about 87,000 clones, about 88% occurring once; the ten biggest clones make up under 6%. Material for sequencing was peripheral blood. The receptor set was obtained from a man in his forties with acute or convalescent COVID-19. Both conserved end residues are part of each CDR3. A D gene is named only where the DNA matches it firmly. The size of a clone is reported for some rows only, either as once, few or many, or as a class for expanded clones.

J: TRBJ1-1; D: TRBD1; size: -; V: TRBV7-9; DNA: TGTGCCAGCAGCTCAGGGGGCGGCATCACTGAAGCTTTCTTT; CDR3: CASSSGGGITEAFF
J: TRBJ1-1; D: -; size: few; V: TRBV10-1; DNA: TGCGCCAGCAGTGAGTCGACTCTAACGGGGGGGCGACGTGAAGCTTTCTTT; CDR3: CASSESTLTGGRREAFF
J: TRBJ2-3; D: TRBD2; size: -; V: TRBV5-4; DNA: TGTGCCAGCAGCCACGGGACTAGCGGGAGAAAAGATACGCAGTATTTT; CDR3: CASSHGTSGRKDTQYF
J: TRBJ1-3; D: TRBD1; size: -; V: TRBV7-9; DNA: TGTGCCAGCAGCTTAGCTGGGACAGGGGGCAGTGGAAACACCATATATTTT; CDR3: CASSLAGTGGSGNTIYF
J: TRBJ1-4; D: -; size: -; V: TRBV5-6; DNA: TGTGCCAGCAGCCGAGGGACACCGCCTGAAAAACTGTTTTTT; CDR3: CASSRGTPPEKLFF
J: TRBJ2-7; D: -; size: -; V: TRBV6-6; DNA: TGTGCCAGCAGTTACTTCCCGACAGGAAGTAGCTACGAGCAGTACTTC; CDR3: CASSYFPTGSSYEQYF
J: TRBJ1-1; D: TRBD1; size: -; V: TRBV6-1; DNA: TGTGCCAGCAGTGCATCGACAGGGGGCACTGAAGCTTTCTTT; CDR3: CASSASTGGTEAFF
J: TRBJ2-2; D: TRBD2; size: -; V: TRBV7-9; DNA: TGTGCCAGCAGCTTAAGGGCGGCGCCTAGCGGTTCCGGGGAGCTGTTTTTT; CDR3: CASSLRAAPSGSGELFF
J: TRBJ1-2; D: -; size: -; V: TRBV3-1/TRBV3-2; DNA: TGTGCCAGCAGCCAAGATCACGGTTCAGGGGTTGGCTACACCTTC; CDR3: CASSQDHGSGVGYTF
J: TRBJ2-1; D: TRBD2; size: -; V: TRBV3-1/TRBV3-2; DNA: TGTGCCAGCAGCCAGCCGCCTAGCGGAAGGATCAATGAGCAGTTCTTC; CDR3: CASSQPPSGRINEQFF
J: TRBJ1-3; D: TRBD1; size: -; V: TRBV27; DNA: TGTGCCAGCAGTTCACAAGGGGGCTTTGGAAACACCATATATTTT; CDR3: CASSSQGGFGNTIYF
J: TRBJ2-6; D: -; size: -; V: TRBV7-9; DNA: TGTGCCAGCAGCTTAGTTTTAGCGGAGGCTGGGGCCAACGTCCTGACTTTC; CDR3: CASSLVLAEAGANVLTF
J: TRBJ2-2; D: -; size: -; V: TRBV24-1; DNA: TGTGCCACCAGTCGGAGTTACGGGGAGCTGTTTTTT; CDR3: CATSRSYGELFF
J: TRBJ2-2; D: TRBD1; size: -; V: TRBV3-1/TRBV3-2; DNA: TGTGCCAGCAGCCGACTAAGCCTGACAGGGCCCGGGGAGCTGTTTTTT; CDR3: CASSRLSLTGPGELFF
J: TRBJ2-7; D: TRBD2; size: -; V: TRBV7-9; DNA: TGTGCCAGCAGCTTAGCAGAGCGGGGTCCCTACGAGCAGTACTTC; CDR3: CASSLAERGPYEQYF
J: TRBJ2-3; D: TRBD2; size: -; V: TRBV30; DNA: TGTGCCTGGAGTGGAAGTCTAGCGGGAGGGTCAGATACGCAGTATTTT; CDR3: CAWSGSLAGGSDTQYF
J: TRBJ1-4; D: -; size: -; V: TRBV3-1/TRBV3-2; DNA: TGTGCCAGCGGGAGGGATAATGAAAAACTGTTTTTT; CDR3: CASGRDNEKLFF
J: TRBJ1-6; D: -; size: -; V: TRBV7-3; DNA: TGTGCCAGCAGCTTAAATGGCGGTCAGAATTCACCCCTCCACTTT; CDR3: CASSLNGGQNSPLHF
J: TRBJ2-5; D: -; size: -; V: TRBV19; DNA: TGTGCCAGTAGTGCGAGACAGGTTACAGAGACCCAGTACTTC; CDR3: CASSARQVTETQYF
J: TRBJ1-2; D: -; size: -; V: TRBV5-6; DNA: TGTGCCAGCAGCCCGAAGTTGACGAGGGCCCCCCACACCTTC; CDR3: CASSPKLTRAPHTF
J: TRBJ2-1; D: -; size: -; V: TRBV19; DNA: TGTGCCAGTGCCGGGACAAGCCTTAATGAGCAGTTCTTC; CDR3: CASAGTSLNEQFF
J: TRBJ1-2; D: -; size: -; V: TRBV23-1; DNA: TGCGCCAGCAGTCTGACAGGACCCTATGGCTACACCTTC; CDR3: CASSLTGPYGYTF
J: TRBJ2-7; D: -; size: -; V: TRBV28; DNA: TGTGCCAGCAGTTTTTCCGGGTACGAGCAGTACTTC; CDR3: CASSFSGYEQYF
J: TRBJ2-2; D: TRBD1; size: -; V: TRBV9; DNA: TGTGCCAGCAGCGTAGCCAGGGGGCGATTCGGGGAGCTGTTTTTT; CDR3: CASSVARGRFGELFF
J: TRBJ2-3; D: -; size: -; V: TRBV4-1; DNA: TGCGCCAGCAGCCAATGGAGTTACACAGATACGCAGTATTTT; CDR3: CASSQWSYTDTQYF
J: TRBJ1-2; D: TRBD1; size: once; V: TRBV6-1; DNA: TGTGCCAGCAGTACTCGACAGGGTGATGGCTACACCTTC; CDR3: CASSTRQGDGYTF
J: TRBJ2-2; D: TRBD2; size: -; V: TRBV15; DNA: TGTGCCACCAGCAGATCCCTAGCGGGACTAAACACCGGGGAGCTGTTTTTT; CDR3: CATSRSLAGLNTGELFF
J: TRBJ1-2; D: TRBD1; size: few; V: TRBV29-1; DNA: TGCAGCGTTGAGGACAGGGAGCCTCTCAAGGGGATCGGCTACACCTTC; CDR3: CSVEDREPLKGIGYTF
J: TRBJ1-1; D: -; size: -; V: TRBV18; DNA: TGTGCCAGCGGACCCGGGGGAACTGAAGCTTTCTTT; CDR3: CASGPGGTEAFF
J: TRBJ2-7; D: TRBD2; size: -; V: TRBV10-3; DNA: TGTGCCATCAGTGAAGGACTAGGCCCCCGTCGGTCCGAGCAGTACTTC; CDR3: CAISEGLGPRRSEQYF
J: TRBJ1-3; D: TRBD1; size: -; V: TRBV7-2; DNA: TGTGCCAGCAGTCGCGACAGGGGGCGCGGAAACACCATATATTTT; CDR3: CASSRDRGRGNTIYF
J: TRBJ1-2; D: -; size: once; V: TRBV30; DNA: TGCACCACGGTGACTAACTATGGCTACACCTTC; CDR3: CTTVTNYGYTF
J: TRBJ1-1; D: -; size: -; V: TRBV5-1; DNA: TGCGCCAGCAGCTTGGACGGGGTGAACACTGAAGCTTTCTTT; CDR3: CASSLDGVNTEAFF
J: TRBJ1-1; D: TRBD1; size: -; V: TRBV29-1; DNA: TGCAGCGTTGGATTCCGGGACAGGGACACTGAAGCTTTCTTT; CDR3: CSVGFRDRDTEAFF
J: TRBJ2-5; D: -; size: -; V: TRBV6-2/TRBV6-3; DNA: TGTGCCAGCAGTTACGGGCAGGGGAGGGGGGAGACCCAGTACTTC; CDR3: CASSYGQGRGETQYF
J: TRBJ1-3; D: -; size: -; V: TRBV24-1; DNA: TGTGCCACCAGTTCAGGGGGAAACACCATATATTTT; CDR3: CATSSGGNTIYF
J: TRBJ1-1; D: -; size: few; V: TRBV20-1; DNA: TGCAGTGCTAGTCGTGGCCAGGAGAACACTGAAGCTTTCTTT; CDR3: CSASRGQENTEAFF
J: TRBJ2-2; D: -; size: -; V: TRBV11-3; DNA: TGTGCCAGCAGCTTAACCCACTCGGCCGGGGAGCTGTTTTTT; CDR3: CASSLTHSAGELFF
J: TRBJ2-3; D: TRBD2; size: -; V: TRBV7-8; DNA: TGTGCCAGCAGCTTTAGCGGGGGCGGGGATACGCAGTATTTT; CDR3: CASSFSGGGDTQYF
J: TRBJ2-1; D: TRBD2; size: few; V: TRBV27; DNA: TGTGCCAGCAGTCCCCTCCGGACTAGCGGGAACAATGAGCAGTTCTTC; CDR3: CASSPLRTSGNNEQFF
J: TRBJ1-2; D: -; size: -; V: TRBV14; DNA: TGTGCCAGCAGCCAAGAGACAGGATGGGGTGGCTACACCTTC; CDR3: CASSQETGWGGYTF
J: TRBJ2-3; D: TRBD1; size: -; V: TRBV5-8; DNA: TGTGCCAGCAGCTCGGGACAGGGCTTCACAGATACGCAGTATTTT; CDR3: CASSSGQGFTDTQYF
J: TRBJ2-6; D: -; size: -; V: TRBV18; DNA: TGTGCCAGCTCACCTTCGACGGGAAGCTCTGGGGCCAACGTCCTGACTTTC; CDR3: CASSPSTGSSGANVLTF
J: TRBJ1-6; D: TRBD1; size: -; V: TRBV30; DNA: TGTGCCTGGAGTGAGGACAGGGGGCATAATTCACCCCTCCACTTT; CDR3: CAWSEDRGHNSPLHF
J: TRBJ2-2; D: TRBD1; size: -; V: TRBV3-1/TRBV3-2; DNA: TGTGCCAGCAGCCCTAGGGACAGGGGAGAAACCGGGGAGCTGTTTTTT; CDR3: CASSPRDRGETGELFF
J: TRBJ2-1; D: TRBD2; size: -; V: TRBV11-2; DNA: TGTGCCAGCAGCTGGGCTAGCGGGGGGCAAAATGAGCAGTTCTTC; CDR3: CASSWASGGQNEQFF
J: TRBJ2-1; D: -; size: -; V: TRBV4-2; DNA: TGTGCCAGCAGCCCACAGACTAATAATGAGCAGTTCTTC; CDR3: CASSPQTNNEQFF
J: TRBJ1-1; D: TRBD1; size: -; V: TRBV18; DNA: TGTGCCAGCTCACTGGCAGGGGGTGATTTGTACACTGAAGCTTTCTTT; CDR3: CASSLAGGDLYTEAFF
J: TRBJ2-7; D: TRBD1; size: -; V: TRBV10-3; DNA: TGTGCCATCAGTGCGACAGGGACAGCCTACGAGCAGTACTTC; CDR3: CAISATGTAYEQYF
J: TRBJ1-1; D: -; size: -; V: TRBV10-3; DNA: TGTGCCATCAGGGAGGGGGGGGAGACTGAAGCTTTCTTT; CDR3: CAIREGGETEAFF
J: TRBJ1-2; D: -; size: -; V: TRBV10-3; DNA: TGTGCCATCATGGGCAGGGGTAACTATGGCTACACCTTC; CDR3: CAIMGRGNYGYTF
J: TRBJ1-2; D: -; size: -; V: TRBV7-9; DNA: TGTGCCAGCAGCGTACGGTCCGGTTATGGCTACACCTTC; CDR3: CASSVRSGYGYTF
J: TRBJ1-1; D: -; size: -; V: TRBV2; DNA: TGTGCCAGCAACGGGGGATCTGAAGCTTTCTTT; CDR3: CASNGGSEAFF
J: TRBJ1-4; D: -; size: -; V: TRBV7-2; DNA: TGTGCCAGCAGCCCGACAGCACCAACTAATGAAAAACTGTTTTTT; CDR3: CASSPTAPTNEKLFF